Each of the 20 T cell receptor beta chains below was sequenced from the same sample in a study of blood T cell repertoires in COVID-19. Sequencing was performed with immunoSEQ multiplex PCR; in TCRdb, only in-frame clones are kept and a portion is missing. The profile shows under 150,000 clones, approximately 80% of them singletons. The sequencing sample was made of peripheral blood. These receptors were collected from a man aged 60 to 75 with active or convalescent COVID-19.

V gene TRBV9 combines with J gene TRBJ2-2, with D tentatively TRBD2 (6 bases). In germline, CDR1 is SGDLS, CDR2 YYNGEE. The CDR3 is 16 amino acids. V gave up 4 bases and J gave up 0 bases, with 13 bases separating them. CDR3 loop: CASSPRLGSNTGELFF. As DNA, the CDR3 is TGTGCCAGCAGCCCTCGACTAGGATCGAACACCGGGGAGCTGTTTTTT.

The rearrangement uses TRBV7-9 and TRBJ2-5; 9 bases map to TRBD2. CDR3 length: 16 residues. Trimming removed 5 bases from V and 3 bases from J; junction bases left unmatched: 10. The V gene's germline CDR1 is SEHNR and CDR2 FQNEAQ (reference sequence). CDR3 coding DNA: TGTGCCAGCAGCCCTCCTGTTCAGCGGGGGGAAGAGACCCAGTACTTC. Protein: CASSPPVQRGEETQYF.

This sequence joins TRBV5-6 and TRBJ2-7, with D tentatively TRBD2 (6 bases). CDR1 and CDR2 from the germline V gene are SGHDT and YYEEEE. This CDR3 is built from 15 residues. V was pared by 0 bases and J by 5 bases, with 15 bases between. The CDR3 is CASSLGPDPGDEQYF. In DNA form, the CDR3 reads TGTGCCAGCAGCTTGGGGCCGGACCCGGGGGACGAGCAGTACTTC. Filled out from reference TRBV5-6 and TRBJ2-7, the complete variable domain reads DAGVTQSPTHLIKTRGQQVTLRCSPKSGHDTVSWYQQALGQGPQFIFQYYEEEERQRGNFPDRFSGHQFPNYSSELNVNALLLGDSALYLCASSLGPDPGDEQYFGPGTRLTVT.

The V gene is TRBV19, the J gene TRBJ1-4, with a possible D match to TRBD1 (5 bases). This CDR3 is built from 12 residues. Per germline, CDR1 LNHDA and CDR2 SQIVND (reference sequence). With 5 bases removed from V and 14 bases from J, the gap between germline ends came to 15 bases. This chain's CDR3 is CASSQPQGSLFF. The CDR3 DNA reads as TGTGCCAGTAGTCAGCCCCAGGGATCTCTGTTTTTT.

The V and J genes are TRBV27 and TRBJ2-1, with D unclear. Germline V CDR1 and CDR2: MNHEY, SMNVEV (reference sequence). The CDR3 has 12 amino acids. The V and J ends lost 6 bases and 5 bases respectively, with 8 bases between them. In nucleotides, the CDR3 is TGTGCCAGCAGGAGGATGAACAATGAGCAGTTCTTC. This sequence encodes CASRRMNNEQFF.

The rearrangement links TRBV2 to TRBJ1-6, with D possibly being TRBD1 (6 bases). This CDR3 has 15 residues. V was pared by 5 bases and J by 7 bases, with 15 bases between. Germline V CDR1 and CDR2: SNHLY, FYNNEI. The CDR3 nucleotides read TGTGCCAGCAGTTGGGAGGGACAAAGCAATTCACCCCTCCACTTT. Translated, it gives CASSWEGQSNSPLHF.

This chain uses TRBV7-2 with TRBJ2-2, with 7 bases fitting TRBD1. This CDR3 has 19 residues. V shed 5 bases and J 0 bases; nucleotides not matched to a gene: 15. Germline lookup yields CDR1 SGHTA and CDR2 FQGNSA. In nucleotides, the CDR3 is TGTGCCAGCAGCCCGAGTCGACAGGGACACCTCGCGAACACCGGGGAGCTGTTTTTT. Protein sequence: CASSPSRQGHLANTGELFF.

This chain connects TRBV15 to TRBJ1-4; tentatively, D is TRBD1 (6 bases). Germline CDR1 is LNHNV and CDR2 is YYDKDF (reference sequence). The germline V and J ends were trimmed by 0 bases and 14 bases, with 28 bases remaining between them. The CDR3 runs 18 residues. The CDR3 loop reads CATSRDLPGTTIMKGLFF. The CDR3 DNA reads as TGTGCCACCAGCAGAGACCTCCCGGGGACAACAATAATGAAGGGCCTGTTTTTT.

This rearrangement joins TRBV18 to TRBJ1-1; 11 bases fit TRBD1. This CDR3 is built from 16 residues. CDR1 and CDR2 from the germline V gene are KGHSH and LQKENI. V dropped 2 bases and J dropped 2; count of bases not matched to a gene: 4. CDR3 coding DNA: TGTGCCAGCTCACCAAGGACAGGGGGCTTAAACACTGAAGCTTTCTTT. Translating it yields CASSPRTGGLNTEAFF.

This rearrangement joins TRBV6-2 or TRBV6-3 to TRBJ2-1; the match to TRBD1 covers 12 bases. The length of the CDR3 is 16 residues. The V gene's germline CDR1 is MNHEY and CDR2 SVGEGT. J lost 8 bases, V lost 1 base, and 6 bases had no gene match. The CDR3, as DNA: TGTGCCAGCAGTTACTGGAGGGACAGGGGGCCATATGAGCAGTTCTTC. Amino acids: CASSYWRDRGPYEQFF.

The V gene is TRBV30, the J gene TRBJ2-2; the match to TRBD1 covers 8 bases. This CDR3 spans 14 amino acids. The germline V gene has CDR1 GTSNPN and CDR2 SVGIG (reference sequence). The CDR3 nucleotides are TGTGCTGGAATTCAGGGGGCTTGGGCCGGGGAGCTGTTTTTT. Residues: CAGIQGAWAGELFF.

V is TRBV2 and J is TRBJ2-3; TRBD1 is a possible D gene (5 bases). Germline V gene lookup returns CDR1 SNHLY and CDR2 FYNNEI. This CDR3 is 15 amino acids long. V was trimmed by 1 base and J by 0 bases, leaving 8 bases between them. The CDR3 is CASSEGQGSTDTQYF. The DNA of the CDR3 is TGTGCCAGCAGTGAAGGCCAGGGAAGCACAGATACGCAGTATTTT.

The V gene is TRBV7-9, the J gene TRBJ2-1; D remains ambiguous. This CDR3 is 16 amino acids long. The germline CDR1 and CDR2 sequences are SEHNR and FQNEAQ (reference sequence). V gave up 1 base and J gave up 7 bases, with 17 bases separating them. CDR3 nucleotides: TGTGCCAGCAGCTTAGGGAGCTTACTAAACGGAAATGAGCAGTTCTTC. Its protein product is CASSLGSLLNGNEQFF.

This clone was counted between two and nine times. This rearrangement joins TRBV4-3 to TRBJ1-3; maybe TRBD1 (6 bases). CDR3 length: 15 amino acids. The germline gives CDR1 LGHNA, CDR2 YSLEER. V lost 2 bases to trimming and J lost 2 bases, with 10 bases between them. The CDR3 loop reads CASSQSGAAGNTIYF. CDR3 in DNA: TGCGCCAGCAGCCAATCAGGGGCTGCTGGAAACACCATATATTTT.

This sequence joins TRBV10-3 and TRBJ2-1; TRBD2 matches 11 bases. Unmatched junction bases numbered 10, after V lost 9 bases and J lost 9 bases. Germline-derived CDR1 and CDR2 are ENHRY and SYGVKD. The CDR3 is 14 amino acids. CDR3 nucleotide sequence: TGTGCCATACAAACTAGCGGGAGCCAGCCTGAGCAGTTCTTC. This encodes CAIQTSGSQPEQFF.

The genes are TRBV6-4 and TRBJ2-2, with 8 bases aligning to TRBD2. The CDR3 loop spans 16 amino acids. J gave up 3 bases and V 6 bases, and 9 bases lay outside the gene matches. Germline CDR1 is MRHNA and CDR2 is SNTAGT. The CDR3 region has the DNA TGTGCCAGCAGCCCAATAGCGGGAACGGACACCGGGGAGCTGTTTTTT. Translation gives CASSPIAGTDTGELFF.

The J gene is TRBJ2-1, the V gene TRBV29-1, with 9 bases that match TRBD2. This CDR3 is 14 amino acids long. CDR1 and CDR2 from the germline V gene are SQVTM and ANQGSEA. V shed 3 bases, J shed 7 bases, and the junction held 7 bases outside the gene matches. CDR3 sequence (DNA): TGCAGCGTTGAGGCTAGCGGGAAGGGGAATGAGCAGTTCTTC. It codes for CSVEASGKGNEQFF.

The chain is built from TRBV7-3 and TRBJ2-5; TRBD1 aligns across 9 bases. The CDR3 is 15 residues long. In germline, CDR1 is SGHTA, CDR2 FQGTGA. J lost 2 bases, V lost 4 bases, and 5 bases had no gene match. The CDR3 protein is CASSSGGTGQETQYF. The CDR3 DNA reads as TGTGCCAGCAGCTCGGGCGGGACAGGGCAAGAGACCCAGTACTTC.

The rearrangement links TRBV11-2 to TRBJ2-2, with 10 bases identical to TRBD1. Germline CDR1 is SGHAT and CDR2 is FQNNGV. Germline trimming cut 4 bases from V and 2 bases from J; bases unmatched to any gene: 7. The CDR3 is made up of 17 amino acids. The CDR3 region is CASSWDRGSPNTGELFF. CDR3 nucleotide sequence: TGTGCCAGCAGCTGGGACAGGGGCTCCCCAAACACCGGGGAGCTGTTTTTT.

CDR3 sequence (DNA): TGTGCCAGCAGCTTAATGGGGCAGGGGAACACTGAAGCTTTCTTT. It yields the protein CASSLMGQGNTEAFF. The genes are TRBV7-3 and TRBJ1-1; TRBD1 might be the D (5 bases). The CDR3 is 15 amino acids. V lost 1 base, J lost 1 base, and 10 bases lay in between. Germline V gene lookup returns CDR1 SGHTA and CDR2 FQGTGA.